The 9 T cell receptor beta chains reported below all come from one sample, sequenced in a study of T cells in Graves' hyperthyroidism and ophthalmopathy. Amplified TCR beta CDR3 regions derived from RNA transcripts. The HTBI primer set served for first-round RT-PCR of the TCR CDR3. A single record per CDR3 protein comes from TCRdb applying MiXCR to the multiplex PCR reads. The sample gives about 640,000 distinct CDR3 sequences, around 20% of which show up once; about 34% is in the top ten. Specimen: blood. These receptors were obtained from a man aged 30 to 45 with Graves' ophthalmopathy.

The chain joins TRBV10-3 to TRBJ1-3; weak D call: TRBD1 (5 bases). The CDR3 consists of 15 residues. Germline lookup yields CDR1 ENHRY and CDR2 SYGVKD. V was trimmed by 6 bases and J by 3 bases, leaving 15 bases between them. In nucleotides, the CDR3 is TGTGCCATCAGGCCTTACAGGAGGGATGGAAACACCATATATTTT. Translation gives CAIRPYRRDGNTIYF.

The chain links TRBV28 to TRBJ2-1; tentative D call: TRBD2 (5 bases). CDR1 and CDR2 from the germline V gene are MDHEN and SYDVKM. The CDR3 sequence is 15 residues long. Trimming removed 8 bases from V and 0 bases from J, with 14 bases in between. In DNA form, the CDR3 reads TGTGCCAGCTCGAGGATAGCGAACTCCTACAATGAGCAGTTCTTC. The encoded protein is CASSRIANSYNEQFF. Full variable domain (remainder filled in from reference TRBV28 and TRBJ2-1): DVKVTQSSRYLVKRTGEKVFLECVQDMDHENMFWYRQDPGLGLRLIYFSYDVKMKEKGDIPEGYSVSREKKERFSLILESASTNQTSMYLCASSRIANSYNEQFFGPGTRLTVL.

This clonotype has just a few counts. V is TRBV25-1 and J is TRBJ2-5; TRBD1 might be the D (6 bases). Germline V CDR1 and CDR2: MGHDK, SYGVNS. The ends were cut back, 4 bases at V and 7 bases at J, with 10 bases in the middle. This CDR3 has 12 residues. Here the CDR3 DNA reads TGTGCCAGCAGTGGGGTAGGGGGGACCCAGTACTTC. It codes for CASSGVGGTQYF.

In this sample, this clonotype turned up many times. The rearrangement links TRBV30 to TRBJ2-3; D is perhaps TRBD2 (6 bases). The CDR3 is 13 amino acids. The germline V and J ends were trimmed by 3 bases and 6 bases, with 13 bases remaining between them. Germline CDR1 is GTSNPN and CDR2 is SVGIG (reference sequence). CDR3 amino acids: CAWSAGSMDTQYF. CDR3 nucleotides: TGTGCCTGGAGCGCGGGGTCGATGGATACGCAGTATTTT.

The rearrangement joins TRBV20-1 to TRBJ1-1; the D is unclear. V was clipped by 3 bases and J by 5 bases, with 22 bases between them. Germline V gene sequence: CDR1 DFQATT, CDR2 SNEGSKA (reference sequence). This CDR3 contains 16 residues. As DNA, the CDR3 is TGCAGTGCTAGCTTCGGCGATAATATTCTTGGGACTGAAGCTTTCTTT. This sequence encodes CSASFGDNILGTEAFF.

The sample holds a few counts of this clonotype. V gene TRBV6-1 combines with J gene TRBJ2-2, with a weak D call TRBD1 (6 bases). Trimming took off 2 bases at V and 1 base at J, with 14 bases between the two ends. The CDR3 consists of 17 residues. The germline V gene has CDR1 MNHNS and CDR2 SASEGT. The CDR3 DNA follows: TGTGCCAGCAGTGAACAGCCCGGGACACTGAACACCGGGGAGCTGTTTTTT. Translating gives CASSEQPGTLNTGELFF.

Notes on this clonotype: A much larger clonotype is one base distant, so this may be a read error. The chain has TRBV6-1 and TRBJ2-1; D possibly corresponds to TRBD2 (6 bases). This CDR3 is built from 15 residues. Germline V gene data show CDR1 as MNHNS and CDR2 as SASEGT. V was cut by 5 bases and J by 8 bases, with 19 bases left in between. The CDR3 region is CASSSTSRSKDEQFF. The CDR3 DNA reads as TGTGCCAGCAGTTCAACTAGCAGGAGTAAGGATGAGCAGTTCTTC.

CDR3 nucleotide sequence: TGTGCCTGGAACCCGGGGGCAGTCCATGGCTACACCTTC. This codes for CAWNPGAVHGYTF. V usage is TRBV30 and J usage is TRBJ1-2, with D perhaps matching TRBD1 (6 bases). The V end was cut by 4 bases, the J end by 6 bases, with 15 bases between. Germline CDR1 GTSNPN, CDR2 SVGIG (reference sequence). The CDR3 extends over 13 amino acids.

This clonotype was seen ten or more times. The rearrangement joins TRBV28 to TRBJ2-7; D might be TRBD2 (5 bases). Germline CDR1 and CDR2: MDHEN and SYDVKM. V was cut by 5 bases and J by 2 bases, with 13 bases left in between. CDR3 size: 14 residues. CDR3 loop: CASSISDSPYEQYF. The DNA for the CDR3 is TGTGCCAGCAGTATCTCGGACTCCCCCTACGAGCAGTACTTC.